Following are 8 T cell receptor beta chains from one sample sequenced in a study of cytomegalovirus exposure and HLA in healthy donors. The PCR made use of 60 Vbeta and 13 Jbeta primers. Libraries were prepared by immunoSEQ multiplex PCR; TCRdb keeps only in-frame clonotypes and omits some of them. The sample includes some 110,000 clones, around 80% of them seen just once. The specimen was PBMCs. These receptors all come from a man in his thirties or forties in good health and CMV-seropositive.

This clone was recorded a few times. The CDR3 protein is CASSDASGAPDTQYF. The DNA of the CDR3 is TGTGCCAGCAGTGATGCTAGCGGGGCCCCAGATACGCAGTATTTT. The rearrangement joins TRBV6-1 to TRBJ2-3; the match to TRBD2 covers 9 bases. V was clipped by 3 bases and J by 4 bases; unmatched bases: 5. This CDR3 comprises 15 residues. The germline gives CDR1 MNHNS, CDR2 SASEGT.

This chain joins TRBV25-1 and TRBJ1-2; D gene ambiguous. CDR3 length equals 16 residues. The germline V gene encodes CDR1 MGHDK and CDR2 SYGVNS. Trimming cost V 6 bases and J 4 bases, with 21 bases left between them. CDR3 nucleotide sequence: TGTGCCAGCAGCCCCCCTTTTGGCAGAAGAACCTATGGCTACACCTTC. Its translation is CASSPPFGRRTYGYTF.

For the CDR3, the DNA is TGTGCCAGCAGCTTAGGCGTACGGGATGAGCAGTTCTTC. It specifies CASSLGVRDEQFF. V and J are TRBV13 and TRBJ2-1; unclear D gene. Trimming removed 0 bases from V and 8 bases from J, with 8 bases in between. CDR1 PRHDT and CDR2 FYEKMQ come from the germline V gene (reference sequence). The CDR3 is 13 residues long.

The chain links TRBV19 to TRBJ2-3, with D possibly being TRBD1 (5 bases). Trimming pared 6 bases from V and 3 bases from J, leaving 16 bases between. The V gene's germline CDR1 is LNHDA and CDR2 SQIVND (reference sequence). The CDR3 length is 15 residues. CDR3 region: CASSPQGMSTDTQYF. For the CDR3, the DNA is TGTGCCAGTAGCCCCCAGGGTATGTCTACAGATACGCAGTATTTT.

The chain carries TRBV2 and TRBJ2-7; 7 bases fit TRBD2. Germline V gene lookup returns CDR1 SNHLY and CDR2 FYNNEI. J gave up 6 bases and V 7 bases, and 12 bases lay outside the gene matches. This CDR3 spans 14 amino acids. The DNA of the CDR3 is TGTGCCAGCAAGCAGGCGGGAGAGGATTTCGAGCAGTACGTC. Translated: CASKQAGEDFEQYV.

The chain has TRBV9 and TRBJ2-3, with a possible D match to TRBD1 (6 bases). V was pared by 0 bases and J by 3 bases, with 8 bases between. Per the germline V gene, CDR1 is SGDLS and CDR2 is YYNGEE. This CDR3 is 14 amino acids long. CDR3: CASSVVGATDTQYF. The DNA of the CDR3 is TGTGCCAGCAGCGTAGTGGGGGCGACAGATACGCAGTATTTT.

This clone was found a few times. The chain is built from TRBV27 and TRBJ1-2; D ambiguous. V lost 2 bases, J lost 2 bases, and 9 bases lay in between. The CDR3 loop spans 14 amino acids. Germline lookup yields CDR1 MNHEY and CDR2 SMNVEV (reference sequence). Written as DNA, the CDR3 is TGTGCCAGCAGTTTAAGAGGGCCCAACTATGGCTACACCTTC. As protein: CASSLRGPNYGYTF.

This chain connects TRBV30 to TRBJ2-3; TRBD2 matches at 8 bases. The CDR3 extends over 15 amino acids. V trimming: 0 bases; J trimming: 3 bases; junction bases outside the gene matches: 5. The V gene's germline CDR1 is GTSNPN and CDR2 SVGIG (reference sequence). The CDR3 DNA follows: TGTGCCTGGAGTGTACAAGCGGGAGCAACAGATACGCAGTATTTT. It translates to CAWSVQAGATDTQYF.